These T cell receptor beta chains were read from a single sample in a study of blood T cell repertoires in COVID-19. TCRdb's table, derived via immunoSEQ multiplex PCR, lists solely in-frame clones and lacks some. The profile shows around 250,000 clones, roughly 87% of them singletons. The specimen was peripheral blood. All receptors come from a woman aged 35 to 49 who had recovered from COVID-19. The CDR3 runs from the conserved cysteine through the conserved F or W. A D gene is named only where the DNA matches it firmly. Clone size is given for some rows only: seen once, a few or many times, or a class if the clone is expanded.

clone_size,d_call,j_call,v_call,cdr3_nt,cdr3_aa
-,-,TRBJ1-5,TRBV7-2,TGTGCCAGCAGCCCCGTTACAGGGTTAAATCAGCCCCAGCATTTT,CASSPVTGLNQPQHF
-,-,TRBJ1-2,TRBV11-2,TGTGCCAGCAGCTTAGTCGGAGGGAGCTATGGCTACACCTTC,CASSLVGGSYGYTF
-,TRBD1,TRBJ1-4,TRBV28,TGTGCCAGCAGCCGAGTGGGCGGACAGGGGGGAAAACTGTTTTTT,CASSRVGGQGGKLFF
few,-,TRBJ2-3,TRBV5-6,TGTGCCAGCAGCCTTCAGGGAACGCAGTATTTT,CASSLQGTQYF
-,TRBD2,TRBJ2-1,TRBV6-5,TGTGCCAGCAGCCCCGGACTAGCGGGATCTATTGAGCAGTTCTTC,CASSPGLAGSIEQFF
few,-,TRBJ2-3,TRBV7-9,TGTGCCAGCAGCACCCAGGTTAGCACAGATACGCAGTATTTT,CASSTQVSTDTQYF
-,-,TRBJ2-3,TRBV3-1/TRBV3-2,TGTGCCAGCGGAGGACAGTGGACAGATACGCAGTATTTT,CASGGQWTDTQYF
-,TRBD1,TRBJ1-5,TRBV7-2,TGTGCCAGCAGCCCACGGACAGGGAGGCAGCCCCAGCATTTT,CASSPRTGRQPQHF
-,TRBD2,TRBJ2-1,TRBV7-2,TGTGCCAGCAGCTTACAGCGCCTAGCGGGTGCCAATGAGCAGTTCTTC,CASSLQRLAGANEQFF
-,-,TRBJ1-2,TRBV18,TGTGCCAGCTCACCAACAGGGCCTGGCTACACCTTC,CASSPTGPGYTF
-,TRBD1,TRBJ1-1,TRBV27,TGTGCCAGCAGTTTAGGCGACAGGGTCACTGAAGCTTTCTTT,CASSLGDRVTEAFF
-,TRBD2,TRBJ2-1,TRBV27,TGTGCCAGCAGTATCCGACTAGCGGGAATTTACAATGAGCAGTTCTTC,CASSIRLAGIYNEQFF
-,TRBD1,TRBJ1-1,TRBV9,TGTGCCAGCAGCTCTGACAGGGGCTTGCAGGACACTGAAGCTTTCTTT,CASSSDRGLQDTEAFF
-,-,TRBJ2-7,TRBV11-2,TGTGCCAGCAGCTCTTCCTACGAGCAGTACTTC,CASSSSYEQYF
-,TRBD1,TRBJ1-2,TRBV12-3/TRBV12-4,TGTGCCAGCAGTGCAACAGGGGCTGGCTACACCTTC,CASSATGAGYTF
-,TRBD1,TRBJ1-5,TRBV7-9,TGTGCCAGCAGCGGAGAAATGGGACAGTATAGCAATCAGCCCCAGCATTTT,CASSGEMGQYSNQPQHF
-,-,TRBJ1-2,TRBV5-1,TGCGCCAGCAGCTTGGGGCTAAGGAGCTATGGCTACACCTTC,CASSLGLRSYGYTF
few,TRBD2,TRBJ2-1,TRBV19,TGTGCCAGTAGTATAGATCCCCTTCCGGCTAGCGGCAGGAATGAGCAGTTCTTC,CASSIDPLPASGRNEQFF
-,TRBD2,TRBJ2-1,TRBV30,TGTGCCTGGACCGTGGGCGGGAGCCGGCCCGGCAATGAGCAGTTCTTC,CAWTVGGSRPGNEQFF
-,-,TRBJ1-2,TRBV28,TGTGCCAGCAGTTCCCATGGAGCTATCGCCCTATTAGGCTACACCTTC,CASSSHGAIALLGYTF
-,TRBD1,TRBJ2-3,TRBV18,TGTGCCAGCTCACCCCCCCGGGACAGCCTGAGCCGCACAGATACGCAGTATTTT,CASSPPRDSLSRTDTQYF
-,-,TRBJ1-2,TRBV6-5,TGTGCCAGCAGTTACGAGCGTGGGTATGGCTACACCTTC,CASSYERGYGYTF
-,-,TRBJ1-1,TRBV7-2,TGTGCCAGCAGCTTTTGGGCCCCCCCAAAGAACACTGAAGCTTTCTTT,CASSFWAPPKNTEAFF
-,-,TRBJ2-3,TRBV4-3,TGCGCCAGCAGCCAAGATCCCAGCGGAGCGGTGAATACGCAGTATTTT,CASSQDPSGAVNTQYF
-,-,TRBJ2-2,TRBV11-3,TGTGCCAGCACGAGACTTGACACCGGGGAGCTGTTTTTT,CASTRLDTGELFF
-,TRBD1,TRBJ2-7,TRBV28,TGTGCCAGCAGCCCGGGACAGGGGGGTTTTTATCGTTTC,CASSPGQGGFYRF
-,TRBD2,TRBJ2-7,TRBV3-1/TRBV3-2,TGTGCCAGCAGCCAAAGTCCGGGGGGTACCTACGAGCAGTACTTC,CASSQSPGGTYEQYF
-,-,TRBJ1-5,TRBV28,TGTGCCAGCAGGGATCAGGGTATCTCCGATCAGCCCCAGCATTTT,CASRDQGISDQPQHF
-,TRBD2,TRBJ2-1,TRBV12-5,TGTGCTAGTGGTTTTGGCGGGAGGAACTCCTACAATGAGCAGTTCTTC,CASGFGGRNSYNEQFF
-,TRBD1,TRBJ2-2,TRBV11-2,TGTGCCAGCAGCTTACCAGGGGGTGTCATCGGGGAGCTGTTTTTT,CASSLPGGVIGELFF
-,-,TRBJ2-7,TRBV27,TGTGCCAGCAGTTTCGGCCAGGGCTACGAGCAGTACTTC,CASSFGQGYEQYF
-,-,TRBJ1-5,TRBV7-2,TGTGCCAGCAGCTTAGCGGGGGCCCAGCCCCAGCATTTT,CASSLAGAQPQHF
-,TRBD2,TRBJ2-5,TRBV13,TGTGCCAGCAGCCTACTAGCGGTCCAAGAGACCCAGTACTTC,CASSLLAVQETQYF
-,TRBD1,TRBJ2-3,TRBV2,TGTGCCAGCAGTAGAGGACAGGGACTAGATACGCAGTATTTT,CASSRGQGLDTQYF
once,-,TRBJ2-6,TRBV6-2/TRBV6-3,TGTGCCAGCAGTTATTCCGGCAGAGAGGGTAGGTCTGGGGCCAACGTCCTGACTTTC,CASSYSGREGRSGANVLTF
-,-,TRBJ2-3,TRBV11-2,TGTGCCAGCAGCTTAGCAGGGGTTACAGATACGCAGTATTTT,CASSLAGVTDTQYF
-,-,TRBJ1-1,TRBV7-6,TGTGCCAGCAGCTTATTATGGAACACTGAAGCTTTCTTT,CASSLLWNTEAFF
-,-,TRBJ2-7,TRBV5-1,TGCGCCAGCAGCTTTGGGGAGTACGAGCAGTACTTC,CASSFGEYEQYF
-,TRBD1,TRBJ1-2,TRBV3-1/TRBV3-2,TGTGCCAGCAGCCTACAGGGGGCACCTAACTATGGCTACACCTTC,CASSLQGAPNYGYTF
-,-,TRBJ2-3,TRBV6-5,TGTGCCAGCAGTAGAATACAGACAGGAGATACGCAGTATTTT,CASSRIQTGDTQYF
-,-,TRBJ1-4,TRBV9,TGTGCCAGCAGCGTAGGCTGGTTGAGTGAAAAACTGTTTTTT,CASSVGWLSEKLFF